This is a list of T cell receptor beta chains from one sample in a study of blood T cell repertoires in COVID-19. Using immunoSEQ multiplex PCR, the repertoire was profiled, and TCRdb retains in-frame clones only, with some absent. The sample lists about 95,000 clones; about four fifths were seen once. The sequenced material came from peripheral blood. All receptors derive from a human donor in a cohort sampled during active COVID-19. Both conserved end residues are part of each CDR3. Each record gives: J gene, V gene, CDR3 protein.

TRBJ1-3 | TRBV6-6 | CASNQGARGTIYF
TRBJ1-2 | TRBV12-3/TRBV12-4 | CASSPRQGYGYTF
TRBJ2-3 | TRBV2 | CASSRSTGDTQYF
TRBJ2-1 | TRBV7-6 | CASRTASGAYNEQFF
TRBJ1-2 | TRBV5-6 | CASSFLGQGISDYGYTF
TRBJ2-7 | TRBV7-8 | CASSPRASGTSSYEQYF
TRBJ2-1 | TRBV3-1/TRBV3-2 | CASSQGATVIYNEQFF
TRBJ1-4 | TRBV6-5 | CASKVFGATNEKLFF
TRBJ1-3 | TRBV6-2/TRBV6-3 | CASSYVSGTGNTIYF
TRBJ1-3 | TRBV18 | CASSPKQSSGNTIYF
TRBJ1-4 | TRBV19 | CASSRTGGEEKLFF
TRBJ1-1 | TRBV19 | CASLPGGAAGTEAFF
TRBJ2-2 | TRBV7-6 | CASSLGPAANTGELFF
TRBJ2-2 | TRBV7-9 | CASSLPGLAGVAGELFF
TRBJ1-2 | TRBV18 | CASSPQGGSDGYTF
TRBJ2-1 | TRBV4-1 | CASSQDPSGRASEQFF
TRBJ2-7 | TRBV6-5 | CASSYSPAGGWEQYF
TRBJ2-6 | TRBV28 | CASSAGQPFSGANVLTF